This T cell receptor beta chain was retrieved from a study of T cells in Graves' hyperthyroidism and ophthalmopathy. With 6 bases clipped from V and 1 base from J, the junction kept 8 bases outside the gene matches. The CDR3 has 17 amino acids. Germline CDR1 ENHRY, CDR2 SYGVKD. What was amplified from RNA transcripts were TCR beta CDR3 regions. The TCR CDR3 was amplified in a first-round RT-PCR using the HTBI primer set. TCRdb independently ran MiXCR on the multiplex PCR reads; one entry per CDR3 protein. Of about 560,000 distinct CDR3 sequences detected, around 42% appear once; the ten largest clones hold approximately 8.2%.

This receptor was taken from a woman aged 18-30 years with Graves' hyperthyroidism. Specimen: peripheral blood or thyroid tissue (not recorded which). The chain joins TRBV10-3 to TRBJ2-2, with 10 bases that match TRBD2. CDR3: CAIRITTSGMNTGELFF. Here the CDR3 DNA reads TGTGCCATCAGGATCACTACTAGCGGGATGAACACCGGGGAGCTGTTTTTT.